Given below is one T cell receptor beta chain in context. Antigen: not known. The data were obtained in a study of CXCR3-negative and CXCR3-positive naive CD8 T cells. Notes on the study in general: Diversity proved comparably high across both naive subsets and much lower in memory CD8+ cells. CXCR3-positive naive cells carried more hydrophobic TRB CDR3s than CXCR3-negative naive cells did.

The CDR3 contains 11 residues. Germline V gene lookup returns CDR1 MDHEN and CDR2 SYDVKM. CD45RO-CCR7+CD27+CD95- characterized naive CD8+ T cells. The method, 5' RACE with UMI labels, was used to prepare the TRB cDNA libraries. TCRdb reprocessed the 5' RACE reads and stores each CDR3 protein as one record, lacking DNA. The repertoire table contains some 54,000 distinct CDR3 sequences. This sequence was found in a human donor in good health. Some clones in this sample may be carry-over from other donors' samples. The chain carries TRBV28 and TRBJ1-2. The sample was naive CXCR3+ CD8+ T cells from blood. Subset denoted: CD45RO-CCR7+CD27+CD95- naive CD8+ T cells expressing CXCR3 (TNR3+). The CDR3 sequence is CASSFVSIYTF.